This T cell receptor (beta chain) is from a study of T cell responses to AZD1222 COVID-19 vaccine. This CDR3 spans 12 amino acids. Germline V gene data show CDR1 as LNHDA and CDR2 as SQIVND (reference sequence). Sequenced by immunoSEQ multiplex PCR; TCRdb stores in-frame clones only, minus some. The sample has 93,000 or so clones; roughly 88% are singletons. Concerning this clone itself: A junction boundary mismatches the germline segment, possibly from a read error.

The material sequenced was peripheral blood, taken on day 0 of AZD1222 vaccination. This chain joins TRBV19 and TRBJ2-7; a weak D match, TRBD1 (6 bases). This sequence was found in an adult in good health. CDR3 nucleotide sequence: TGTGCCAGTAGTATAGACTACGGTGGACAGACCTTC. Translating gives CASSIDYGGQTF.